This T cell receptor (beta chain) was recorded in a study of T cell responses to AZD1222 COVID-19 vaccine. Study-level results: Unmutated regions of variants are reportedly targeted by nearly half of spike-specific TCRs. Among vaccine-associated CD4 TCRs, coverage spanned spike, with dominance at 160-218 and 743-854. Of the AZD1222 recipients, only 5 to 7 were seropositive at baseline.

This clone showed up just once. Its matching antigen is unknown. Produced via immunoSEQ multiplex PCR; TCRdb's table is partial and in-frame only. The table lists fewer than 200,000 clones, 92% of them singletons. The CDR3 runs to 14 residues. CDR1 and CDR2 (germline): SEHNR, FQNEAQ (reference sequence). V shed 5 bases, J shed 10 bases, and the junction held 12 bases outside the gene matches. This sequence joins TRBV7-9 and TRBJ1-2; 8 bases agree with TRBD1. The sequence was obtained from an adult in good health. The sample here was peripheral blood, taken on day 0 of AZD1222 vaccination. In DNA form, the CDR3 reads TGTGCCAGCAGCCCCCGACAGGGGAAGTTGGACTACACCTTC. This codes for CASSPRQGKLDYTF.